These 26 T cell receptor beta chains came from one sample sequenced in a study of blood T cells in healthy people across ages. Next came a second PCR, run for about 6 to 12 cycles, which used a sample-barcoded 5' primer along with a J-beta primer mix. Using its own MiXCR run on the 5' RACE reads, TCRdb lists one record per CDR3 protein. There are 450,000 to 650,000 distinct CDR3 sequences in the sample; 20% to 30% occur only once, and just over 8.5% lies in the top ten. Separately, the same data were catalogued under a study of T cells of mothers and their children.

Specimen: blood. Receptors originate from a boy between 10 and 17 years old in good health.

Only one count was recorded for this clonotype. The chain carries TRBV9 and TRBJ2-2, with 10 bases fitting TRBD2. The CDR3 is 17 residues long. CDR1 and CDR2 from the germline V gene are SGDLS and YYNGEE. Trimming took 3 bases from V and 1 from J; bases not matched to a gene: 6. The CDR3 region is CASSARLAGVNTGELFF. The CDR3 DNA reads as TGTGCCAGCAGCGCCAGGCTAGCGGGGGTGAACACCGGGGAGCTGTTTTTT. Filled out from reference TRBV9 and TRBJ2-2, the complete variable domain reads DSGVTQTPKHLITATGQRVTLRCSPRSGDLSVYWYQQSLDQGLQFLIQYYNGEERAKGNILERFSAQQFPDLHSELNLSSLELGDSALYFCASSARLAGVNTGELFFGEGSRLTVL.

The rearrangement joins TRBV27 to TRBJ1-6; weak D call: TRBD1 (5 bases). This CDR3 has 17 residues. Germline V gene sequence: CDR1 MNHEY, CDR2 SMNVEV (reference sequence). Trimming removed 6 bases at V and 4 bases at J, with 19 bases between. Written as DNA, the CDR3 is TGTGCCAGCAGCCCTACTTTTGGGGGTCTTTATAATTCACCCCTCCACTTT. Translation: CASSPTFGGLYNSPLHF.

In this sample, this clonotype turned up a few times. The chain carries TRBV5-4 and TRBJ2-5, with D possibly matching TRBD1 (5 bases). The end of the DNA aligns better with TRBJ2-1, so the J call may be wrong. The CDR3 totals 13 residues. Germline V gives CDR1 SGHNT, CDR2 YYREEE (reference sequence). CDR3 protein: CASSSPQGNEQFF. DNA of the CDR3: TGTGCCAGCAGCTCGCCCCAGGGCAATGAGCAGTTCTTC.

Comments on this clonotype: The junction shows a germline mismatch at one end, possibly a read error. The chain employs TRBV2 and TRBJ1-2; D not certain. This CDR3 comprises 8 residues. The V gene's germline CDR1 is SNHLY and CDR2 FYNNEI. The CDR3, as DNA: TGTGCCAGCCCGGGGTGGGCCTTC. It specifies CASPGWAF.

J is TRBJ2-7 and V is TRBV5-1, with a possible D match to TRBD2 (5 bases). V was trimmed by 0 bases and J by 0 bases, leaving 16 bases between them. This CDR3 spans 17 amino acids. The germline V gene encodes CDR1 SGHRS and CDR2 YFSETQ. The CDR3 loop is CASSLGPGKGFSYEQYF. Written as DNA, the CDR3 is TGCGCCAGCAGCTTGGGTCCGGGAAAGGGCTTCTCCTACGAGCAGTACTTC.

The V and J genes are TRBV5-1 and TRBJ2-1; 8 bases fit TRBD1. The CDR3 loop spans 15 amino acids. V lost 5 bases and J lost 2; bases outside the gene matches: 6. The germline V gene encodes CDR1 SGHRS and CDR2 YFSETQ. The CDR3 sequence is CASRQGQATYNEQFF. The CDR3 nucleotides are TGCGCCAGCAGACAGGGACAGGCGACCTACAATGAGCAGTTCTTC.

This chain links TRBV28 with TRBJ1-6; no clear D. Germline loops: CDR1 MDHEN, CDR2 SYDVKM. V was clipped by 3 bases and J by 0 bases, with 9 bases between them. CDR3 length: 16 residues. CDR3 bases: TGTGCCAGCAGTTTTGTCGGCAGCTCCTATAATTCACCCCTCCACTTT. It encodes CASSFVGSSYNSPLHF. Full variable domain (outside the CDR3, taken from reference TRBV28 and TRBJ1-6): DVKVTQSSRYLVKRTGEKVFLECVQDMDHENMFWYRQDPGLGLRLIYFSYDVKMKEKGDIPEGYSVSREKKERFSLILESASTNQTSMYLCASSFVGSSYNSPLHFGNGTRLTVT.

This clonotype appeared a few times. The chain joins TRBV5-1 to TRBJ2-7, with 8 bases identical to TRBD1. CDR1 SGHRS and CDR2 YFSETQ come from the germline V gene. The CDR3 covers 14 residues. V shed 5 bases and J 5 bases; nucleotides not matched to a gene: 9. This CDR3 is CASRQTGEAHEQYF. The CDR3, as DNA: TGCGCCAGCAGACAGACAGGGGAGGCCCACGAGCAGTACTTC. Based on the CDR3 plus reference TRBV5-1 and TRBJ2-7, the full variable domain is KAGVTQTPRYLIKTRGQQVTLSCSPISGHRSVSWYQQTPGQGLQFLFEYFSETQRNKGNFPGRFSGRQFSNSRSEMNVSTLELGDSALYLCASRQTGEAHEQYFGPGTRLTVT.

This clonotype was seen only a few times. The chain has TRBV6-2 or TRBV6-3 and TRBJ2-1; TRBD1 matches 8 bases. The CDR3 extends over 13 amino acids. The germline gives CDR1 MNHEY, CDR2 SVGEGT. V lost 6 bases to trimming and J lost 6 bases; unmatched junction nucleotides: 4. The CDR3 sequence is CASSPDRVNEQFF. The CDR3 DNA is TGTGCCAGCAGCCCGGACAGGGTCAATGAGCAGTTCTTC.

This clonotype was seen a handful of times. The chain couples TRBV25-1 to TRBJ2-7; TRBD1 agrees at 7 bases. The germline CDR1 and CDR2 sequences are MGHDK and SYGVNS. V gave up 6 bases and J gave up 7 bases; unmatched junction bases: 3. The CDR3 is 11 amino acids. CDR3 residues: CASRQGQEQYF. CDR3 coding DNA: TGTGCCAGCAGACAGGGGCAAGAGCAGTACTTC.

The CDR3 loop reads CASSLRPETYEQYF. CDR3 bases: TGTGCCAGCAGTTTACGTCCGGAGACCTACGAGCAGTACTTC. V and J are TRBV27 and TRBJ2-7; D gene unclear. The CDR3 runs 14 residues. Germline CDR1 reads MNHEY; CDR2 reads SMNVEV (reference sequence). V lost 2 bases and J lost 2, with 10 bases in between.

This clonotype came up many times. This rearrangement joins TRBV7-9 to TRBJ2-7; D possibly corresponds to TRBD2 (5 bases). Deletions cut 0 bases from V and 4 bases from J, with 10 bases between. The CDR3 loop spans 14 amino acids. Germline loops: CDR1 SEHNR, CDR2 FQNEAQ (reference sequence). The CDR3 here is CASSLAGVGYEQYF. As DNA, the CDR3 is TGTGCCAGCAGCTTAGCGGGAGTTGGGTACGAGCAGTACTTC.

Note on this clonotype: An end of the junction differs from the germline gene, which may be a read error. The chain carries TRBV9 and TRBJ1-2; the D gene is possibly TRBD1 (6 bases). The CDR3 has 14 residues. Per germline, CDR1 SGDLS and CDR2 YYNGEE. CDR3 residues: CASSGEGGGYGNTF. The CDR3 DNA follows: TGTGCCAGCAGCGGGGAAGGGGGAGGCTATGGCAACACCTTC. Looking up the rest from reference TRBV9 and TRBJ1-2 gives the full variable domain: DSGVTQTPKHLITATGQRVTLRCSPRSGDLSVYWYQQSLDQGLQFLIQYYNGEERAKGNILERFSAQQFPDLHSELNLSSLELGDSALYFCASSGEGGGYGNTFGSGTRLTVV.

Only a few counts were recorded for this clonotype. This chain joins TRBV20-1 and TRBJ1-2; 9 nucleotides line up with TRBD1. Germline CDR1 is DFQATT and CDR2 is SNEGSKA (reference sequence). The CDR3 length is 11 residues. Losses at the gene ends were 6 bases for V and 8 bases for J; bases not matched to a gene: 4. The CDR3: CSAGTGGGYTF. The CDR3 nucleotides are TGCAGTGCCGGAACAGGGGGCGGCTACACCTTC.

V and J are TRBV9 and TRBJ1-1; D unresolved. The ends were cut back, 3 bases at V and 10 bases at J, with 16 bases in the middle. The CDR3 runs to 13 residues. The germline gives CDR1 SGDLS, CDR2 YYNGEE. The CDR3 reads CASSDGLPPGAFF. Written as DNA, the CDR3 is TGTGCCAGCAGCGATGGCCTCCCTCCCGGAGCTTTCTTT.

This clonotype was seen a few times. The V call is TRBV4-3, the J call TRBJ1-2; D remains ambiguous. CDR1 is LGHNA and CDR2 is YSLEER in the germline V gene. The CDR3 is made up of 15 amino acids. The V gene lost 6 bases and the J gene lost 6 bases, with 20 bases spanning the gap. CDR3 in amino acids: CASSRLIPDRDGYTF. CDR3 coding DNA: TGCGCCAGCAGTCGGCTTATCCCCGACCGTGATGGCTACACCTTC.

As concerns this clonotype: A read error may be the cause here, since a much bigger clone is one base away. V usage is TRBV20-1 and J usage is TRBJ2-6, with 8 bases lining up with TRBD1. There are 15 residues in the CDR3. Per the germline V gene, CDR1 is DFQATT and CDR2 is SNEGSKA (reference sequence). CDR3 in amino acids: CSARAGGTGASVLTF. The CDR3 DNA reads TGCAGTGCTAGAGCAGGGGGCACTGGGGCCAGCGTCCTGACTTTC.

This chain connects TRBV6-5 to TRBJ1-2, with 8 bases fitting TRBD1. J gave up 3 bases and V 6 bases, and 9 bases lay outside the gene matches. The length of the CDR3 is 15 residues. Germline V gene data show CDR1 as MNHEY and CDR2 as SVGAGI. CDR3 loop: CASRDRGGGYYGYTF. CDR3 in DNA: TGTGCCAGCAGAGACAGGGGAGGGGGTTACTATGGCTACACCTTC.

This clonotype was picked up one time. At one end, the junction sequence differs from germline, possibly due to a read error. The chain has TRBV3-1 and TRBJ2-5; no clear D gene. CDR1 is LGHDT, CDR2 YNNKEL, per germline (reference sequence). This CDR3 is 13 amino acids long. For the CDR3, the DNA is TGTGCCAACAGCCTTGGATTGGGGGAGACCCAGTACTTC. Encoded protein: CANSLGLGETQYF.

J is TRBJ2-7 and V is TRBV20-1, with D unresolved. The germline V gene has CDR1 DFQATT and CDR2 SNEGSKA (reference sequence). The CDR3 spans 15 residues. The V end was cut by 0 bases, the J end by 6 bases, with 18 bases between. DNA for the CDR3: TGCAGTGCTAGAGAAATTACTGGCAGTCCCCTCGAGCAGTACTTC. This sequence encodes CSAREITGSPLEQYF.

In this sample, this clonotype turned up a few times. The gene calls are TRBV7-2 and TRBJ2-5; 9 bases align to TRBD1. The J call is uncertain, as TRBJ2-7 better fits the DNA end. The CDR3 is 16 residues long. Germline CDR1 SGHTA, CDR2 FQGNSA. The CDR3 nucleotides are TGTGCCAGCAGCCCGGGGACAGGGACGAGCTCCTACGAGCAGTACTTC. Its translation is CASSPGTGTSSYEQYF.

This clonotype was seen at least ten times. The rearrangement joins TRBV7-3 to TRBJ2-5; the match to TRBD2 covers 10 bases. With V trimmed by 2 bases and J by 5 bases, 5 bases remained unmatched. CDR3 length: 15 amino acids. Germline CDR1 and CDR2: SGHTA and FQGTGA. In DNA, the CDR3 is TGTGCCAGCAGCTTAGGAGCGGGAGGGTTGGAGACCCAGTACTTC. Translation gives CASSLGAGGLETQYF.

V and J are TRBV20-1 and TRBJ2-5; 10 bases agree with TRBD2. The V gene's germline CDR1 is DFQATT and CDR2 SNEGSKA (reference sequence). V lost 7 bases, J lost 5 bases, and 7 bases stayed unmatched. The CDR3 runs 13 residues. This CDR3 is CSVRSGGVETQYF. The CDR3 DNA reads as TGCAGTGTTCGAAGCGGGGGGGTCGAGACCCAGTACTTC.

The rearrangement joins TRBV5-1 to TRBJ2-2; tentatively, D is TRBD2 (6 bases). The CDR3 length is 13 residues. Germline V gene data show CDR1 as SGHRS and CDR2 as YFSETQ. Trimming stripped 3 bases from V and 5 bases from J, with 8 bases between. CDR3 nucleotides: TGCGCCAGCAGCTACGGAGGGACCGGGGAGCTGTTTTTT. Translating it yields CASSYGGTGELFF.

This sequence joins TRBV2 and TRBJ2-7; the match to TRBD1 covers 9 bases. Germline V gives CDR1 SNHLY, CDR2 FYNNEI. This CDR3 spans 15 amino acids. V shed 6 bases and J 6 bases; nucleotides not matched to a gene: 12. The CDR3 is CASRAVSTGGGEQYF. The CDR3, as DNA: TGTGCCAGCAGGGCGGTCTCGACAGGGGGAGGCGAGCAGTACTTC.

J is TRBJ2-3 and V is TRBV28; 12 bases line up with TRBD2. The length of the CDR3 is 22 residues. The trim removed 6 bases at V and 2 bases at J, leaving 24 bases unmatched. The germline V gene has CDR1 MDHEN and CDR2 SYDVKM. The CDR3 region is CASRQSPSGGALFLFFTDTQYF. For the CDR3, the DNA is TGTGCCAGCAGACAATCCCCTAGCGGGGGGGCTCTTTTTTTATTTTTCACAGATACGCAGTATTTT.